The 27 T cell receptor beta chains listed next were all sequenced from one sample in a study of CD4 T cells in relation to SARS-CoV-2 and coronaviruses. Their antigen targets remain unknown. The assay was immunoSEQ multiplex PCR, and TCRdb's table has in-frame clones only and misses some. The sample carries about 34,000 clones, around 80% recorded once. The source material was memory CD4+ T cells from PBMCs, cultured in vitro. These receptor sequences come from an adult with COVID-19.

The chain employs TRBV28 and TRBJ2-7; perhaps D is TRBD1 or TRBD2 (5 bases each). This CDR3 region has 15 residues. In germline, CDR1 is MDHEN, CDR2 SYDVKM. V lost 4 bases to trimming and J lost 6 bases, with 19 bases between them. The CDR3 DNA is TGTGCCAGCAGTTCCCCGGGACGACCTACGGGCGAGCAGTACTTC. Protein sequence: CASSSPGRPTGEQYF. Drawing the rest from reference TRBV28 and TRBJ2-7, the complete variable domain is DVKVTQSSRYLVKRTGEKVFLECVQDMDHENMFWYRQDPGLGLRLIYFSYDVKMKEKGDIPEGYSVSREKKERFSLILESASTNQTSMYLCASSSPGRPTGEQYFGPGTRLTVT.

The chain employs TRBV5-6 and TRBJ2-6; D gene uncertain. The CDR3 is 19 amino acids. V lost 1 base to trimming and J lost 0 bases, with 17 bases between them. Germline lookup yields CDR1 SGHDT and CDR2 YYEEEE. CDR3 bases: TGTGCCAGCAGCTTGATCGGAGCTTATCCCACCTCTGGGGCCAACGTCCTGACTTTC. This gives the protein CASSLIGAYPTSGANVLTF.

The chain is built from TRBV30 and TRBJ1-2, with D unresolved. The CDR3 runs to 13 residues. V gave up 0 bases and J gave up 4 bases, with 9 bases separating them. Germline CDR1 and CDR2: GTSNPN and SVGIG (reference sequence). CDR3 nucleotides: TGTGCCTGGAGTGTAGGAGAAGGCTATGGCTACACCTTC. Protein product: CAWSVGEGYGYTF.

V is TRBV2 and J is TRBJ2-4, with D unresolved. Germline V lookup: CDR1 SNHLY, CDR2 FYNNEI. CDR3 size: 16 residues. V was cut by 6 bases and J by 1 base, with 16 bases left in between. The chain's CDR3 is CASSPTPLLAKNIQYF. CDR3 in DNA: TGTGCCAGCAGCCCTACTCCTTTACTTGCCAAAAACATTCAGTACTTC.

The chain joins TRBV7-2 to TRBJ2-7, with D perhaps matching TRBD1 (5 bases). The CDR3 consists of 15 residues. Trimming took off 3 bases at V and 3 bases at J, with 15 bases between the two ends. The germline CDR1 and CDR2 sequences are SGHTA and FQGNSA. CDR3 amino acids: CASSFDRRVNYEQYF. CDR3 DNA: TGTGCCAGCAGCTTCGACAGAAGAGTTAACTACGAGCAGTACTTC.

The rearrangement uses TRBV7-8 and TRBJ2-1; D remains unclear. CDR3 length: 13 residues. V lost 5 bases, J lost 5 bases, and 10 bases lay in between. Germline CDR1 reads SGHVS; CDR2 reads FQNEAQ. CDR3: CASSTRPDNEQFF. The CDR3 DNA sequence: TGTGCCAGCAGCACCCGACCAGACAATGAGCAGTTCTTC.

The chain is built from TRBV5-1 and TRBJ2-5; tentative D call: TRBD2 (6 bases). Germline CDR1 and CDR2: SGHRS and YFSETQ. This CDR3 region has 15 residues. Deletions cut 6 bases from V and 0 bases from J, with 15 bases between. CDR3 amino acids: CASTPFGGNQETQYF. CDR3 in DNA: TGCGCCAGCACCCCCTTTGGCGGGAACCAAGAGACCCAGTACTTC.

A single count supports this clone. The CDR3 sequence is CASSLRTSGSRNEQFF. CDR3 sequence (DNA): TGTGCCAGCAGCCTCAGGACTAGCGGGAGTCGCAATGAGCAGTTCTTC. The rearrangement uses TRBV3-1 (or the pseudogene TRBV3-2) and TRBJ2-1; 13 positions match TRBD2. Germline CDR1 is LGHDT and CDR2 is YNNKEL (reference sequence). Losses at the gene ends were 4 bases for V and 6 bases for J; bases not matched to a gene: 6. The CDR3 spans 16 residues.

This rearrangement joins TRBV15 to TRBJ1-2, with D perhaps TRBD1 (6 bases). V lost 0 bases, J lost 8 bases, and 16 bases lay in between. CDR3 length: 15 amino acids. Per germline, CDR1 LNHNV and CDR2 YYDKDF (reference sequence). CDR3 nucleotide sequence: TGTGCCACCAGCAGAGACCGAGGGGGGGGATGGGGCTACACCTTC. This translates into CATSRDRGGGWGYTF. Looking up the rest from reference TRBV15 and TRBJ1-2 gives the full variable domain: DAMVIQNPRYQVTQFGKPVTLSCSQTLNHNVMYWYQQKSSQAPKLLFHYYDKDFNNEADTPDNFQSRRPNTSFCFLDIRSPGLGDTAMYLCATSRDRGGGWGYTFGSGTRLTVV.

This chain links TRBV30 with TRBJ1-5; D remains ambiguous. CDR1 GTSNPN and CDR2 SVGIG come from the germline V gene (reference sequence). This CDR3 has 13 residues. V was shortened by 2 bases and J by 6 bases, with 11 bases between the two germline ends. The DNA of the CDR3 is TGTGCCTGGAGTCCCAACCCGGGTCAGCCCCAGCATTTT. Translation gives CAWSPNPGQPQHF.

The J gene is TRBJ2-3, the V gene TRBV6-6; 11 bases align to TRBD2. Unmatched junction bases numbered 14, after V lost 5 bases and J lost 4 bases. Germline V gene data show CDR1 as MNHNY and CDR2 as SVGAGI (reference sequence). CDR3 length: 18 residues. CDR3 in amino acids: CASSLPSVAGGPADTQYF. The CDR3 region has the DNA TGTGCCAGCAGTCTACCATCTGTAGCGGGAGGGCCGGCAGATACGCAGTATTTT.

This clone was detected only once. This chain connects TRBV24-1 to TRBJ2-5; 7 bases line up with TRBD1. CDR1 and CDR2 (germline): KGHDR, SFDVKD. The CDR3 is made up of 14 amino acids. Trimming removed 6 bases from V and 7 bases from J; junction bases left unmatched: 10. This CDR3 is CATSPSRGYGTQYF. CDR3 coding DNA: TGTGCCACCAGTCCCTCCAGGGGGTATGGGACCCAGTACTTC.

This clone was seen more than once but under ten times. V gene TRBV3-1 (or the pseudogene TRBV3-2) combines with J gene TRBJ1-2; 8 bases map to TRBD1. Germline values: CDR1 LGHDT, CDR2 YNNKEL (reference sequence). V shed 3 bases, J shed 8 bases, and the junction held 11 bases outside the gene matches. The length of the CDR3 is 15 residues. The CDR3 sequence is CASSHFDRGVDGYTF. For the CDR3, the DNA is TGTGCCAGCAGCCACTTCGACAGGGGAGTTGACGGCTACACCTTC.

The chain couples TRBV3-1 (or the pseudogene TRBV3-2) to TRBJ2-1; TRBD2 agrees at 11 bases. The germline V gene encodes CDR1 LGHDT and CDR2 YNNKEL (reference sequence). Germline trimming cut 3 bases from V and 4 bases from J; bases unmatched to any gene: 20. This CDR3 region has 21 residues. CDR3 sequence: CASSHRLRWGLAALGYNEQFF. CDR3 in DNA: TGTGCCAGCAGCCATCGTTTGCGATGGGGACTAGCGGCCCTGGGGTACAATGAGCAGTTCTTC.

This chain joins TRBV5-1 and TRBJ1-1; perhaps TRBD1 as D (5 bases). This CDR3 contains 14 residues. The germline V and J ends were trimmed by 4 bases and 5 bases, with 15 bases remaining between them. Germline V gene lookup returns CDR1 SGHRS and CDR2 YFSETQ. CDR3: CASSHDSFGTEAFF. CDR3 sequence (DNA): TGCGCCAGCAGCCACGACAGCTTTGGAACTGAAGCTTTCTTT.

V usage is TRBV10-3 and J usage is TRBJ2-7, with 8 bases matching TRBD2. Germline V gene sequence: CDR1 ENHRY, CDR2 SYGVKD. Trimming cost V 6 bases and J 6 bases; bases outside gene matches: 4. The length of the CDR3 is 12 residues. The CDR3 loop reads CAIRAGGGEQYF. The DNA of the CDR3 is TGTGCCATCAGGGCCGGGGGGGGCGAGCAGTACTTC.

The count of this clone is one. The chain employs TRBV6-5 and TRBJ2-1, with 14 positions matching TRBD2. V was pared by 4 bases and J by 6 bases, with 2 bases of the junction left unmatched. The germline V gene has CDR1 MNHEY and CDR2 SVGAGI. CDR3 length: 15 amino acids. The CDR3 DNA sequence: TGTGCCAGCAGTTCGGGACTAGCGGGAGCCAATGAGCAGTTCTTC. Translated: CASSSGLAGANEQFF.

The count of this clone is one. This chain joins TRBV30 and TRBJ1-1; D is undetermined. Trimming took off 3 bases at V and 2 bases at J, with 10 bases between the two ends. Germline lookup yields CDR1 GTSNPN and CDR2 SVGIG (reference sequence). The CDR3 consists of 13 residues. CDR3 protein: CAWRVGLNTEAFF. The CDR3 coding sequence is TGTGCCTGGAGGGTCGGTCTTAACACTGAAGCTTTCTTT.

This clone has only one observation. CDR3 sequence (DNA): TGCGCCAGCAGCCAAGGACTATGGTATGAGCAGTACTTC. Protein: CASSQGLWYEQYF. The V gene is TRBV4-1, the J gene TRBJ2-7; perhaps TRBD2 as D (5 bases). This CDR3 has 13 amino acids. V lost 1 base and J 7 bases, leaving 11 bases between the germline ends. Germline V gene lookup returns CDR1 MGHRA and CDR2 YSYEKL.

This chain joins TRBV14 and TRBJ2-7; 7 bases agree with TRBD1. V shed 0 bases and J 3 bases; nucleotides not matched to a gene: 5. Per germline, CDR1 SGHDN and CDR2 FVKESK. The CDR3 runs to 15 residues. The CDR3 nucleotides read TGTGCCAGCAGCCAAGATATGGGGACAGACTACGAGCAGTACTTC. Protein sequence: CASSQDMGTDYEQYF.

The chain recombines TRBV4-3 with TRBJ2-2, with 9 positions matching TRBD2. The germline CDR1 and CDR2 sequences are LGHNA and YSLEER. The J segment lost 0 bases and the V segment lost 1 base, leaving 0 bases of the junction unmatched. The CDR3 runs to 16 residues. This chain's CDR3 is CASSQVAGANTGELFF. CDR3 nucleotide sequence: TGCGCCAGCAGCCAAGTAGCGGGGGCGAACACCGGGGAGCTGTTTTTT.

The rearrangement links TRBV27 to TRBJ2-7; D perhaps matches TRBD1 (6 bases). Germline loops: CDR1 MNHEY, CDR2 SMNVEV (reference sequence). This CDR3 has 15 residues. Trimming took 0 bases from V and 1 from J, leaving 10 bases between them. In DNA, the CDR3 is TGTGCCAGCAGTTTATCTGGGACACCATCCTACGAGCAGTACTTC. It codes for CASSLSGTPSYEQYF.

DNA of the CDR3: TGTGCCAGTAGTATTAGTAGGAGGGGCGAGCAGTACTTC. This sequence encodes CASSISRRGEQYF. The V call is TRBV19, the J call TRBJ2-7; TRBD2 might be the D (6 bases). This CDR3 has 13 amino acids. V was cut by 3 bases and J by 6 bases, with 12 bases left in between. The germline V gene encodes CDR1 LNHDA and CDR2 SQIVND (reference sequence).

The chain couples TRBV3-1 (or the pseudogene TRBV3-2) to TRBJ1-3; D uncertain. The V end was cut by 2 bases, the J end by 0 bases, with 11 bases between. Germline V gives CDR1 LGHDT, CDR2 YNNKEL (reference sequence). The CDR3 is 16 residues long. This chain's CDR3 is CASSQLDGASGNTIYF. The CDR3 DNA sequence: TGTGCCAGCAGCCAACTGGATGGAGCCTCTGGAAACACCATATATTTT.

J is TRBJ1-2 and V is TRBV10-3, with D tentatively TRBD1 (6 bases). This CDR3 comprises 15 residues. Germline V CDR1 and CDR2: ENHRY, SYGVKD. The V end was cut by 6 bases, the J end by 2 bases, with 16 bases between. The CDR3 here is CAISDLGQLNYGYTF. The CDR3 DNA is TGTGCCATCAGCGACCTCGGACAGCTGAACTATGGCTACACCTTC.

This clone occurred a few times. The V and J genes are TRBV5-1 and TRBJ2-7; 7 bases align to TRBD2. The germline CDR1 and CDR2 sequences are SGHRS and YFSETQ. V gave up 7 bases and J gave up 7 bases; unmatched junction bases: 14. The CDR3 contains 14 residues. The CDR3 region is CASSTGGSLMEQYF. The CDR3 coding sequence is TGCGCCAGCTCCACGGGGGGTTCCCTTATGGAGCAGTACTTC.

This clone was seen a handful of times. The V call is TRBV6-1, the J call TRBJ2-7; TRBD2 aligns across 7 bases. CDR1 and CDR2 (germline): MNHNS, SASEGT. The CDR3 is 15 residues long. After removal of 3 bases from V and 0 bases from J, the junction contained 5 bases not matched to a gene. Here the CDR3 reads CASSEMAGDSYEQYF. Here the CDR3 DNA reads TGTGCCAGCAGTGAGATGGCGGGAGACTCCTACGAGCAGTACTTC.